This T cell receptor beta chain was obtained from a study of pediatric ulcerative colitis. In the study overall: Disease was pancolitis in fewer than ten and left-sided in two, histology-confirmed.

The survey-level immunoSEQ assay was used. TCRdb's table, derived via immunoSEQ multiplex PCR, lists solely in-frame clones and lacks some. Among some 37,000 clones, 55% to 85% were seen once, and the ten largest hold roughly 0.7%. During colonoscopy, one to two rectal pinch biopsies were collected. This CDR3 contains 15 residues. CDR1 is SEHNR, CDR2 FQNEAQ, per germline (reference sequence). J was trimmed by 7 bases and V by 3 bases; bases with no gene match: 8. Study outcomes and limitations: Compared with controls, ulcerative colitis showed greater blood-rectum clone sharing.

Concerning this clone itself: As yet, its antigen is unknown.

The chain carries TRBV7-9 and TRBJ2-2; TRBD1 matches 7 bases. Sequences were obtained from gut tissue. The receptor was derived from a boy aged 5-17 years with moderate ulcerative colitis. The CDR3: CASSLFQGGHGELFF. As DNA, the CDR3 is TGTGCCAGCAGCTTGTTCCAAGGGGGCCACGGGGAGCTGTTTTTT.